A selection of T cell receptor beta chains follows, all from one sample in a study of blood T cell repertoires in COVID-19. The method was immunoSEQ multiplex PCR; TCRdb's version includes in-frame clones alone and lacks a portion of them. The sample consists of 65,000 to 85,000 clones, roughly 91% of them appearing once. The sample consisted of peripheral blood. Source of these receptors: a human donor in a cohort sampled during active COVID-19. Each CDR3 is given with its conserved first and last residue. D genes are given only for firm matches. Clone size is not always given. Where it is, it says once, few, many or a class for expanded clones.

d_call j_call v_call clone_size cdr3_nt cdr3_aa
TRBD2 TRBJ2-7 TRBV5-1 NA TGCGCCAGCAGCTTGGGGAGCGGGGCGGACTACGAGCAGTACTTC CASSLGSGADYEQYF
TRBD2 TRBJ2-4 TRBV15 NA TGTGCCACCAGCAGAGGAAAGGGACTAGCGGAAATAGCCAAAAACATTCAGTACTTC CATSRGKGLAEIAKNIQYF
TRBD1 TRBJ2-5 TRBV4-1 NA TGCGCCAGCAGCCAACCGGGACAGGGTGGGGAGACCCAGTACTTC CASSQPGQGGETQYF
NA TRBJ2-2 TRBV18 NA TGTGCCAGCTCACCAAACAGGAACACCGGGGAGCTGTTTTTT CASSPNRNTGELFF
NA TRBJ2-1 TRBV4-1 NA TGCGCCAGCAGCCATGGTGCTCTGGAGACTCGCGATGAGCAGTTCTTC CASSHGALETRDEQFF
NA TRBJ2-1 TRBV19 NA TGTGCCAGTAGTGTATCGCTACACAATGAGCAGTTCTTC CASSVSLHNEQFF
TRBD2 TRBJ2-2 TRBV20-1 NA TGCAGTGCAAGTCGGACTAGCGGGAGGGCCGGAACCGGGGAGCTGTTTTTT CSASRTSGRAGTGELFF
NA TRBJ1-5 TRBV10-1 few TGCGCCAGCAGAGCTTGTCAGCCCCAGCATTTT CASRACQPQHF
TRBD2 TRBJ2-5 TRBV24-1 NA TGTGCCACCAGTGATTCCCCCTCGGGGGAGGGAGAGACCCAGTACTTC CATSDSPSGEGETQYF
NA TRBJ2-7 TRBV5-1 NA TGCGCCAGCAGGGCAGCGTCCCGGAGCTCCTACGAGCAGTACTTC CASRAASRSSYEQYF
NA TRBJ1-4 TRBV6-2/TRBV6-3 NA TGTGCCAGCAGTCACGGGAGGAGGGGGAGCGGTGAAAAACTGTTTTTT CASSHGRRGSGEKLFF
TRBD2 TRBJ2-3 TRBV11-3 NA TGTGCCAGCAGCCCTAGCGGGGAGCGCACAGATACGCAGTATTTT CASSPSGERTDTQYF
NA TRBJ1-1 TRBV10-2 NA TGCGCCAGCAGGAGTACCATGAACACTGAAGCTTTCTTT CASRSTMNTEAFF
TRBD1 TRBJ1-4 TRBV29-1 few TGCAGCGTTGGGGGGTCCGGGACAGGGGAAAAACTGTTTTTT CSVGGSGTGEKLFF
TRBD1 TRBJ1-2 TRBV5-1 NA TGCGCCAGCAGCGGGGGACAGGGATCTCGCTATGGCTACACCTTC CASSGGQGSRYGYTF
NA TRBJ2-7 TRBV6-5 NA TGTGCCAGCAGTTACAGGGGTCCCTACGAGCAGTACTTC CASSYRGPYEQYF
NA TRBJ1-4 TRBV19 NA TGTGCCAGTAGTATTTCCGGGGTTGGAGAAAAACTGTTTTTT CASSISGVGEKLFF
TRBD2 TRBJ2-1 TRBV24-1 NA TGTGCCACCAGTGAATATTCTAGCGGGACCTACAATGAGCAGTTCTTC CATSEYSSGTYNEQFF
NA TRBJ1-2 TRBV4-3 NA TGCGCCAGCAGCCAAGATTTGGGCCGGTACTATGGCTACACCTTC CASSQDLGRYYGYTF
TRBD1 TRBJ1-1 TRBV7-9 NA TGTGCCAGCAGCTTGGGACAGGGGAACACTGAAGCTTTCTTT CASSLGQGNTEAFF
NA TRBJ1-2 TRBV5-6 NA TGTGCCAGCAGCTTTGGACGTCCGGGAGGCTATGGCTACACCTTC CASSFGRPGGYGYTF
NA TRBJ1-1 TRBV29-1 NA TGCAGCGTTGTTGGGGGGACTGAAGCTTTCTTT CSVVGGTEAFF
TRBD1 TRBJ1-2 TRBV7-2 NA TGTGCCAGCAGCTCGACAGGGAGTGGAGTCTATGGCTACACCTTC CASSSTGSGVYGYTF
NA TRBJ1-2 TRBV2 NA TGTGCCAGCAAGGGCGGGGGGGGCTACACCTTC CASKGGGGYTF
NA TRBJ2-6 TRBV15 NA TGTGCCACCAGCACCCTTTCCTCTGGGGCCAACGTCCTGACTTTC CATSTLSSGANVLTF
TRBD1 TRBJ2-7 TRBV28 NA TGTGCCAGCAGTCCTGGACAGGGCTACGAGCAGTACTTC CASSPGQGYEQYF
NA TRBJ2-5 TRBV7-8 once TGTGCCAGCCTCGCAGGAAGCCAAGAGACCCAGTACTTC CASLAGSQETQYF
TRBD2 TRBJ2-1 TRBV7-2 NA TGTGCCAGCAGCGCAGGACTAGCGGGGGGTCGTGAGCAGTTCTTC CASSAGLAGGREQFF
TRBD1 TRBJ2-1 TRBV7-6 NA TGTGCCAGCAGCTTACCCTCCTCCCGACAGGGTTTAGGGAATGAGCAGTTCTTC CASSLPSSRQGLGNEQFF
NA TRBJ2-1 TRBV5-1 NA TGCGCCAGCAGCTTCGGCGGGAACAATGAGCAGTTCTTC CASSFGGNNEQFF
NA TRBJ2-5 TRBV12-1 NA TGTGCCAGCACCCCCCCGCAGGCCCGACAAGAGACCCAGTACTTC CASTPPQARQETQYF
NA TRBJ2-3 TRBV6-5 NA TGTGCCAGCACCGCTCAGGGGACAGATACGCAGTATTTT CASTAQGTDTQYF
TRBD2 TRBJ2-1 TRBV7-2 NA TGTGCCAGCAGCGCTAGCGGGGGCATGAATGAGCAGTTCTTC CASSASGGMNEQFF
TRBD1 TRBJ2-7 TRBV7-9 NA TGTGCCAGCAGCTTAGGGCTGACAGGGATCTACGAGCAGTACTTC CASSLGLTGIYEQYF
TRBD1 TRBJ1-6 TRBV4-2 NA TGTGCCAGCAGCCAAGAGAGTAAGGCAGGGGGCTATTCCTATAATTCACCCCTCCACTTT CASSQESKAGGYSYNSPLHF
NA TRBJ1-4 TRBV7-9 NA TGTGCCAGCAGCTGGCCAGGTTCAACTAATGAAAAACTGTTTTTT CASSWPGSTNEKLFF
TRBD2 TRBJ2-3 TRBV30 NA TGTGCCTGGAGTGTATGGGAGTTGGCGGGAGGTCGGACAGATACGCAGTATTTT CAWSVWELAGGRTDTQYF
TRBD2 TRBJ2-7 TRBV5-1 NA TGCGCCAGCAGCCCCGACTTAGCGGGTGCCTACGAGCAGTACTTC CASSPDLAGAYEQYF
TRBD1 TRBJ2-5 TRBV28 NA TGTGCCAGCAGTGCGGGACAGGGTGGCGAGACCCAGTACTTC CASSAGQGGETQYF
NA TRBJ1-2 TRBV28 NA TGTGCCAGCAGTCCGGGAGACAACACATCTAACTATGGCTACACCTTC CASSPGDNTSNYGYTF
NA TRBJ2-3 TRBV12-3/TRBV12-4 NA TGTGCCAGCAGCCTCGGACCGAGCGGTACGCAGTATTTT CASSLGPSGTQYF
TRBD1 TRBJ2-5 TRBV5-4 NA TGTGCCAGCACCCAAGGACAGGGATTACAAGAGACCCAGTACTTC CASTQGQGLQETQYF
NA TRBJ1-2 TRBV12-5 NA TGTGCTAGTGGTTTGGTACAAGGGGGTACAACCTTAAACTATGGCTACACCTTC CASGLVQGGTTLNYGYTF
NA TRBJ2-4 TRBV10-3 NA TGTGCCATCAGTGAGTCTGGGCAGGGGCAGTACTTC CAISESGQGQYF
TRBD1 TRBJ1-5 TRBV15 NA TGTGCCACCAGCACCTCCTCGACAGGGGGCAGACAGCCCCAGCATTTT CATSTSSTGGRQPQHF
NA TRBJ2-2 TRBV5-4 NA TGTGCCAGCAGCTTTGGGTACAGAACGAACACCGGGGAGCTGTTTTTT CASSFGYRTNTGELFF
TRBD2 TRBJ2-3 TRBV5-1 NA TGCGCCAGCAGCTTGAGGGAGCGGGAGGTGTCAGATACGCAGTATTTT CASSLREREVSDTQYF
TRBD2 TRBJ2-5 TRBV7-9 NA TGTGCCAGCAGCCCAAGCGGGGCCCAGAACCAAGAGACCCAGTACTTC CASSPSGAQNQETQYF
NA TRBJ1-4 TRBV20-1 NA TGCAGTGCTAGTAGCCGGGAAAAACTGTTTTTT CSASSREKLFF
NA TRBJ1-6 TRBV7-2 few TGTGCCAGCAGCTTAGATTTCAGGGCGAATTCACCCCTCCACTTT CASSLDFRANSPLHF
NA TRBJ2-6 TRBV6-5 NA TGTGCCAGCAGTTACTCTCCCTTCGGGGCCAACGTCCTGACTTTC CASSYSPFGANVLTF
TRBD1 TRBJ1-6 TRBV5-4 NA TGTGCCAGCAGACCCTGGACAGGGGCCAATTCACCCCTCCACTTT CASRPWTGANSPLHF
TRBD2 TRBJ2-7 TRBV24-1 NA TGTGCCACCAGTGAAGGCGGGAGCTACGAGCAGTACTTC CATSEGGSYEQYF
NA TRBJ2-7 TRBV19 NA TGTGCCAGTAGTATGATTCAGGGGCCACAGTACTTC CASSMIQGPQYF
TRBD2 TRBJ2-5 TRBV6-2/TRBV6-3 NA TGTGCCAGCAGTTACTCGAAGGGACTAGCGGGAGGGCGTGCCCAAGAGACCCAGTACTTC CASSYSKGLAGGRAQETQYF
TRBD2 TRBJ2-7 TRBV7-2 once TGTGCCAGCAGCTTAGTGCGGACTAGCGGGGGGGCGTACGAGCAGTACTTC CASSLVRTSGGAYEQYF
TRBD1 TRBJ2-7 TRBV10-2 NA TGCGCCAGCAGTGGGACAGGTTACGAGCAGTACTTC CASSGTGYEQYF
NA TRBJ1-1 TRBV2 NA TGTGCCAGCAGTGAAGGGGGCTGGGGAACTGAAGCTTTCTTT CASSEGGWGTEAFF